This T cell receptor beta chain was identified during a study of T cells after yellow fever vaccination (dated by TCRdb to the late 2010s). In terms of the full investigation: The SMART-Seq v4 Ultra Low Input RNA kit was used to prepare libraries from fractions with low cell numbers. Two healthy male donors, one aged 18 to 30 and one aged 30 to 39 years, were included in the cohort. Bulk TCR alpha and beta repertoires were sequenced longitudinally to track T-cell clones before and after primary and booster YFV17D yellow fever vaccination. Blood was collected at multiple timepoints before and after primary and secondary immunization, and bulk PBMC replicates and cell subsets were isolated. Overall study outcomes, separate from this receptor: Compared with the primary T-cell response, the secondary T-cell response was faster but weaker, reaching its peak on day 5 rather than on day 15. Because abundant contaminating clonotypes from the bulk population could be contained in FACS-sorted repertoires, computational filtering was required. A small fraction of clonotypes showed up in both the CD4 and CD8 compartments, probably as a result of convergent recombination. Most clones expanded after primary vaccination were re-detected after the booster (just under 97% of CD4 and approximately 89% of CD8), suggesting broad memory maintenance. Only two donors were included in the study, so the extent to which the findings can be generalized is limited.

The germline V gene (reference sequence) provides CDR1 MNHNY and CDR2 SVGAGI. The CDR3, from cysteine to valine, totals 12 residues. Only CDR3 DNA remains: 36 bases, in frame from the first base. V loses 3 bases, J loses 2 bases, and the germline ends lie 5 bases apart. In its sample, this clonotype was seen a few times. The antigen it recognizes is unknown. The record has no base qualities; no much larger clone is one base away. The intended sense of this specimen's treatment or condition label: live attenuated yellow fever vaccine strain. At each blood-draw timepoint, two biological replicates of bulk PBMCs were collected. PBMCs were isolated from peripheral blood using a standard Ficoll-Paque protocol. TriZol was used to extract RNA from bulk PBMCs, CD4 and CD8 fractions, and dextramer-positive and dextramer-negative fractions. TCR cDNA was synthesized by 5'RACE template switching, through which a universal primer site and unique molecular identifiers were introduced. Priming for cDNA synthesis came from both the TCR alpha and TCR beta constant segments. Libraries were amplified in two PCR steps, with sample barcodes and sequencing adapters added in the second step. Sequencing of the libraries was done on either Illumina HiSeq 2500 (2x100 bp) or NovaSeq (2x150 bp). In the authors' own workflow: Demultiplexing of reads and collapsing into UMI consensus sequences were performed with MIGEC, and V(D)J alignment was carried out with MiXCR. Vaccine-responding clonotypes were identified with edgeR using replicate PBMC samples, with FDR below 0.01 and a log2 fold change above 5 up to day 15 being required. CD4 or CD8 identity was assigned to each bulk clonotype according to whether the clonotype was present at higher abundance in the sequenced CD4 repertoire or the sequenced CD8 repertoire. Through fastp at Q25 and MiXCR, TCRdb rebuilt clones from the public reads, retaining in-frame beta chains. Rows matching on CDR3 protein sequence are summarized as one entry with the most common DNA and genes. TCRdb assigned the V and J calls; the authors' analysis was not used. The sample has about 580,000 distinct CDR3 sequences on record, about 15% of them singletons. Roughly 17% of the sample is taken by the ten largest.

This receptor chain uses TRBV6-6 and TRBJ2-7, with the D gene uncertain. This clonotype originated in a man between 18 and 29 years old who received the YFV17D yellow fever vaccine. The sequenced sample was PBMCs, obtained 5 days after the first yellow fever vaccination. Here the CDR3 is given as CASSYGPYEQYV. The sequenced DNA is TGTGCCAGCAGTTATGGGCCCTACGAGCAGTACGTC.